This record concerns one T cell receptor beta chain sequence. V lost 5 bases and J lost 5, with 16 bases in between. Germline V CDR1 and CDR2: MRHNA, SNTAGT. This CDR3 has 15 residues. The record originates from a study of control samples from healthy donors and cancer patients. TCRdb's table, derived via immunoSEQ multiplex PCR, lists solely in-frame clones and lacks some. Counted here are around 120,000 clones, approximately 95% occurring once; the ten biggest clones make up 3.6%. This clonotype was obtained from a young man in good health. V and J are TRBV6-4 and TRBJ2-1; the D gene is possibly TRBD2 (6 bases). Sequencing was done on a sample of blood. CDR3 bases: TGTGCCAGCAGTCGTACGGGGGACGACAACAATGAGCAGTTCTTC. As protein: CASSRTGDDNNEQFF.